These 25 T cell receptor beta chains came from one sample sequenced in a study of T cell changes during pregnancy in multiple sclerosis. The method was immunoSEQ multiplex PCR; TCRdb's version includes in-frame clones alone and lacks a portion of them. This sample has 60,000 to 90,000 clones; roughly nine tenths occur once, and the top ten carry 1.6%. Sequenced here: peripheral blood, sampled in the first trimester of pregnancy. The receptors stem from a female donor in good health, enrolled as a control in a pregnancy study.

The chain joins TRBV4-1 to TRBJ2-7; D might be TRBD2 (5 bases). Between the trimmed V and J ends, which lost 3 bases and 3 bases, there was a span of 9 bases. The CDR3 extends over 13 amino acids. In germline, CDR1 is MGHRA, CDR2 YSYEKL. The CDR3 DNA reads TGCGCCAGCAGCCAGGTGGGAGTCTACGAGCAGTACTTC. It is translated as CASSQVGVYEQYF.

This clone has just one count. This chain uses TRBV28 with TRBJ1-4; the D gene is possibly TRBD1 (6 bases). The CDR3 sequence is 15 residues long. Trimming cost V 3 bases and J 4 bases, with 12 bases left between them. Germline V gene data show CDR1 as MDHEN and CDR2 as SYDVKM. Written as DNA, the CDR3 is TGTGCCAGCAGTTTCTCGTCAGGGGATAATGAAAAACTGTTTTTT. Protein: CASSFSSGDNEKLFF.

The count of this clone is one. This chain connects TRBV5-1 to TRBJ2-5; TRBD1 matches 9 bases. The CDR3 has 15 residues. The V gene end was trimmed by 0 bases and the J gene end by 6 bases; junction bases not matched to a gene: 6. Germline loops: CDR1 SGHRS, CDR2 YFSETQ. The CDR3 sequence: CASSLVGTGLKTQYF. The CDR3 nucleotides are TGCGCCAGCAGCTTGGTAGGGACAGGGTTAAAGACCCAGTACTTC.

This chain uses TRBV7-6 with TRBJ2-1; TRBD2 aligns across 10 bases. V trimming: 0 bases; J trimming: 7 bases; junction bases outside the gene matches: 3. This CDR3 region has 15 residues. Germline V gives CDR1 SGHVS, CDR2 FNYEAQ. The CDR3 here is CASSLAGLARNEQFF. The DNA for the CDR3 is TGTGCCAGCAGCTTAGCGGGACTAGCGAGAAATGAGCAGTTCTTC. The full variable domain, its missing parts supplied by reference TRBV7-6 and TRBJ2-1, is GAGVSQSPRYKVTKRGQDVALRCDPISGHVSLYWYRQALGQGPEFLTYFNYEAQQDKSGLPNDRFSAERPEGSISTLTIQRTEQRDSAMYRCASSLAGLARNEQFFGPGTRLTVL.

The chain employs TRBV10-1 and TRBJ1-5; 7 bases are a match to TRBD1. Germline-derived CDR1 and CDR2 are WNHNN and SYGVQD (reference sequence). The CDR3 runs 11 residues. As DNA, the CDR3 is TGCGCTAGCGGGATCGTCGGGACAGAACATTTT. Translating it yields CASGIVGTEHF.

In its sample, this clone was seen once. The chain recombines TRBV7-9 with TRBJ2-7, with D unclear. The germline V and J ends were trimmed by 7 bases and 6 bases, with 13 bases remaining between them. The CDR3 covers 12 residues. CDR1 and CDR2 (germline): SEHNR, FQNEAQ (reference sequence). DNA for the CDR3: TGTGCCAGCACCCCCTCGGCAGGCGAGCAGTACTTC. Residues: CASTPSAGEQYF. Filled out from reference TRBV7-9 and TRBJ2-7, the complete variable domain reads DTGVSQNPRHKITKRGQNVTFRCDPISEHNRLYWYRQTLGQGPEFLTYFQNEAQLEKSRLLSDRFSAERPKGSFSTLEIQRTEQGDSAMYLCASTPSAGEQYFGPGTRLTVT.

V and J are TRBV19 and TRBJ1-2; D might be TRBD1 (5 bases). The V gene's germline CDR1 is LNHDA and CDR2 SQIVND (reference sequence). The germline V and J ends were trimmed by 1 base and 3 bases, with 9 bases remaining between them. There are 14 residues in the CDR3. CDR3 sequence reads: CASSIAARDYGYTF. CDR3 in DNA: TGTGCCAGTAGTATAGCGGCCAGGGACTATGGCTACACCTTC. The full variable domain, rest sourced from reference TRBV19 and TRBJ1-2, is DGGITQSPKYLFRKEGQNVTLSCEQNLNHDAMYWYRQDPGQGLRLIYYSQIVNDFQKGDIAEGYSVSREKKESFPLTVTSAQKNPTAFYLCASSIAARDYGYTFGSGTRLTVV.

The table lists this clone with a count of one. The chain has TRBV5-3 and TRBJ2-5; TRBD1 might be the D (6 bases). TRBV5-3 is noted as an ORF with a role that remains uncertain. The CDR3 extends over 14 amino acids. The germline V and J ends were trimmed by 9 bases and 3 bases, with 18 bases remaining between them. Written as DNA, the CDR3 is TGTGCCACTTTGAACAGGGTTGAAAAAGAGACCCAGTACTTC. Translating it yields CATLNRVEKETQYF.

The gene calls are TRBV18 and TRBJ1-1; TRBD1 matches 10 bases. The J segment lost 10 bases and the V segment lost 0 bases, leaving 11 bases of the junction unmatched. This CDR3 is 16 amino acids long. Germline CDR1 reads KGHSH; CDR2 reads LQKENI. The CDR3 region is CASSPPGDRGRLGAFF. CDR3 nucleotide sequence: TGTGCCAGCTCACCACCGGGGGACAGGGGACGTTTAGGAGCTTTCTTT.

V gene TRBV6-5 combines with J gene TRBJ1-1; no reliable D call. V was cut by 0 bases and J by 0 bases, with 11 bases left in between. Germline V gene sequence: CDR1 MNHEY, CDR2 SVGAGI. The CDR3 covers 16 residues. CDR3 in amino acids: CASSYSLAGLNTEAFF. The CDR3 DNA follows: TGTGCCAGCAGTTACTCATTGGCGGGCCTGAACACTGAAGCTTTCTTT.

The chain recombines TRBV27 with TRBJ2-1; D unclear. CDR1 MNHEY and CDR2 SMNVEV come from the germline V gene (reference sequence). Trimming cost V 2 bases and J 1 base, with 9 bases left between them. This CDR3 is 15 amino acids long. The CDR3, as DNA: TGTGCCAGCAGTTTAGGGCAGTTGTCCTACAATGAGCAGTTCTTC. It codes for CASSLGQLSYNEQFF.

The chain is built from TRBV7-6 and TRBJ2-7; a possible D gene is TRBD1 (5 bases). This CDR3 comprises 13 residues. Deletions cut 1 base from V and 6 bases from J, with 10 bases between. Looked up from germline, CDR1 is SGHVS and CDR2 is FNYEAQ. The CDR3 protein is CASSLVQGGEQYF. CDR3 nucleotides: TGTGCCAGCAGCTTAGTTCAGGGCGGCGAGCAGTACTTC.

The V gene is TRBV7-2, the J gene TRBJ2-3, with D possibly being TRBD2 (6 bases). This CDR3 contains 14 residues. In germline, CDR1 is SGHTA, CDR2 FQGNSA. Trimming cost V 0 bases and J 11 bases, with 15 bases left between them. CDR3 nucleotides: TGTGCCAGCAGCTTAGCGCCGGGAGATGGGGTGCAGTATTTT. Its translation is CASSLAPGDGVQYF.

The chain joins TRBV27 to TRBJ1-3; D gene ambiguous. Germline CDR1 MNHEY, CDR2 SMNVEV (reference sequence). This CDR3 is built from 14 residues. V gave up 5 bases and J gave up 3 bases, with 11 bases separating them. The CDR3 is CASSPNFDGNTIYF. The DNA for the CDR3 is TGTGCCAGCAGTCCGAACTTCGATGGAAACACCATATATTTT.

J is TRBJ1-2 and V is TRBV6-4; D ambiguous. Germline V CDR1 and CDR2: MRHNA, SNTAGT. With 5 bases removed from V and 8 bases from J, the gap between germline ends came to 9 bases. The CDR3 has 11 amino acids. The CDR3 reads CASSPGGGYTF. Here the CDR3 DNA reads TGTGCCAGCAGTCCCGGAGGGGGCTACACCTTC.

The genes are TRBV30 and TRBJ1-1, with D perhaps matching TRBD1 (5 bases). Trimming left V 4 bases short and J 5 bases short, with 14 bases between. This CDR3 is 13 amino acids long. Germline CDR1 is GTSNPN and CDR2 is SVGIG (reference sequence). CDR3 loop: CAWNWAGETEAFF. CDR3 sequence (DNA): TGTGCCTGGAACTGGGCGGGGGAAACTGAAGCTTTCTTT.

This chain joins TRBV5-1 and TRBJ2-1, with 9 bases that match TRBD2. With 0 bases clipped from V and 7 bases from J, the junction kept 26 bases outside the gene matches. The germline V gene has CDR1 SGHRS and CDR2 YFSETQ. The CDR3 has 22 residues. CDR3 coding DNA: TGCGCCAGCAGCTTGGATCTATTTGGGACTAGCTTATTATACCGGGAGAGGAATGAGCAGTTCTTC. It is translated as CASSLDLFGTSLLYRERNEQFF.

V and J are TRBV18 and TRBJ1-1; D is unclear. V dropped 2 bases and J dropped 7 bases, with 14 bases sitting between them. The CDR3 is 14 amino acids. CDR1 and CDR2 (germline): KGHSH, LQKENI. In nucleotides, the CDR3 is TGTGCCAGCTCACCAAGAGGAGGGTTCAGTGAAGCTTTCTTT. This sequence encodes CASSPRGGFSEAFF. The variable domain in full, completed from reference TRBV18 and TRBJ1-1, reads NAGVMQNPRHLVRRRGQEARLRCSPMKGHSHVYWYRQLPEEGLKFMVYLQKENIIDESGMPKERFSAEFPKEGPSILRIQQVVRGDSAAYFCASSPRGGFSEAFFGQGTRLTVV.

This clone has only one observation. V usage is TRBV5-1 and J usage is TRBJ2-3; D is perhaps TRBD2 (7 bases). This CDR3 contains 14 residues. The V gene lost 4 bases and the J gene lost 8 bases, with 17 bases spanning the gap. From germline, CDR1 is SGHRS and CDR2 YFSETQ. The CDR3 sequence is CASSASEGGGTQYF. Here the CDR3 DNA reads TGCGCCAGCAGCGCCTCCGAGGGGGGGGGTACGCAGTATTTT.

This rearrangement joins TRBV27 to TRBJ2-3, with D tentatively TRBD2 (6 bases). V lost 5 bases, J lost 4 bases, and 19 bases lay in between. The CDR3 is made up of 16 amino acids. CDR1 and CDR2 (germline): MNHEY, SMNVEV (reference sequence). The CDR3 region has the DNA TGTGCCAGCAGTACGGACGTTGGGGGGTTTCCAGATACGCAGTATTTT. Protein: CASSTDVGGFPDTQYF.

This clone was recorded only once. The rearrangement links TRBV5-1 to TRBJ1-1; TRBD1 aligns across 7 bases. Trimming removed 0 bases from V and 6 bases from J; junction bases left unmatched: 5. The V gene's germline CDR1 is SGHRS and CDR2 YFSETQ. CDR3 size: 14 residues. In DNA form, the CDR3 reads TGCGCCAGCAGCTTGGAAGAAGGGGGCCCTGAAGCTTTCTTT. Translated: CASSLEEGGPEAFF.

This rearrangement joins TRBV2 to TRBJ1-1; TRBD1 is a possible D gene (6 bases). Germline-derived CDR1 and CDR2 are SNHLY and FYNNEI. V dropped 6 bases and J dropped 5 bases, with 13 bases sitting between them. The CDR3 has 13 residues. The CDR3 loop reads CASSVGGETEAFF. The DNA of the CDR3 is TGTGCCAGCAGCGTAGGGGGAGAAACTGAAGCTTTCTTT.

This sequence joins TRBV7-8 and TRBJ1-3, with D possibly TRBD1 on 6 matching bases. The CDR3 has 16 amino acids. The V end lost 5 bases, the J end lost 4 bases, and 18 bases lay between the germline ends. Germline lookup yields CDR1 SGHVS and CDR2 FQNEAQ. This CDR3 is CASSLSLTGSGNTIYF. The CDR3 DNA reads as TGTGCCAGCAGCCTAAGCCTGACAGGATCCGGAAACACCATATATTTT. The whole variable domain, filled in from reference TRBV7-8 and TRBJ1-3, reads GAGVSQSPRYKVAKRGQDVALRCDPISGHVSLFWYQQALGQGPEFLTYFQNEAQLDKSGLPSDRFFAERPEGSVSTLKIQRTQQEDSAVYLCASSLSLTGSGNTIYFGEGSWLTVV.

The gene calls are TRBV5-6 and TRBJ1-5; 11 nucleotides match TRBD1. Germline V gene sequence: CDR1 SGHDT, CDR2 YYEEEE. This CDR3 contains 15 residues. After removal of 2 bases from V and 6 bases from J, the junction contained 4 bases not matched to a gene. Written as DNA, the CDR3 is TGTGCCAGCAGCTTCGGGACAGGGGGTTCTCAGCCCCAGCATTTT. Translating gives CASSFGTGGSQPQHF.

CDR3 nucleotide sequence: TGTGCCAGCAGTCACACCCGGGACAGGGCGCCCGAGCAGTACTTC. As protein: CASSHTRDRAPEQYF. The chain is built from TRBV27 and TRBJ2-7; 9 bases align to TRBD1. V was pared by 5 bases and J by 6 bases, with 11 bases of the junction left unmatched. CDR1 and CDR2 from the germline V gene are MNHEY and SMNVEV (reference sequence). CDR3 length: 15 residues.